This TCR beta chain was captured in a study of CD8+CD57+ T cells in acquired aplastic anemia. At the level of the study: Average DNA yield from sorted CD4+ and CD8+ cells was approximately 3 ug. Healthy donors averaged about 11 million reads for CD4+ cells.

Broader study findings: A set of about 28 CD8+ CDR3 sequences was shared between patients and controls, and these sequences appeared highly expressed in patients. The CD8+ Simpson's diversity of patients and controls was not significantly different.

A note on this clonotype: Its specificity is unknown.

The study profiled TCR beta VDJ and CDR3 using genomic DNA as template. MiXCR was run by TCRdb on the reads, yielding one entry per CDR3 protein. This table has some 220,000 distinct CDR3 sequences, 30% to 40% appearing once. Per germline, CDR1 KGHSH and CDR2 LQKENI. V was pared by 2 bases and J by 4 bases, with 9 bases between. This CDR3 has 13 amino acids. The clonotype comes from a human donor in good health, serving as a control. Sample: sorted CD4+, CD8+, or CD8+CD57+ T cells (not recorded which) from PBMCs. The chain joins TRBV18 to TRBJ2-7, with D tentatively TRBD2 (5 bases). The CDR3 spells CASSPSDSYEQYF. The DNA of the CDR3 is TGTGCCAGCTCACCATCGGACTCGTACGAGCAGTACTTC.